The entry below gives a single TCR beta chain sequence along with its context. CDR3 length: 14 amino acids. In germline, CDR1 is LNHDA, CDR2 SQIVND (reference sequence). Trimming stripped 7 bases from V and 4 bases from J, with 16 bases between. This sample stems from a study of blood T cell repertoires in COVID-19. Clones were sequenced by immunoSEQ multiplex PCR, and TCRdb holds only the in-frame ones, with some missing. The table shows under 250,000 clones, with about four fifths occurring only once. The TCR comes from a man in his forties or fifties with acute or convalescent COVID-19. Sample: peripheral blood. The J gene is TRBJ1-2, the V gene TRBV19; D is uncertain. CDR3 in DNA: TGTGCCAGTACGGTTTCACGGTTCGGCTATGGCTACACCTTC. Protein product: CASTVSRFGYGYTF.